The next 31 T cell receptor beta chains were all read from a single sample in a study of OX40 agonist ivuxolimab in advanced cancers. Libraries were prepared by immunoSEQ multiplex PCR; TCRdb keeps only in-frame clonotypes and omits some of them. The sample holds approximately 38,000 clones, roughly 82% seen once. Source: CD4+ or CD8+ T cells sorted from blood, taken in a trial of the OX40 agonist ivuxolimab. These receptors were taken from an adult with an advanced solid tumor such as melanoma, head and neck, liver or kidney cancer.

The V gene is TRBV29-1, the J gene TRBJ2-7, with 12 bases aligning to TRBD1. Germline CDR1 is SQVTM and CDR2 is ANQGSEA. Germline trimming cut 7 bases from V and 5 bases from J; bases unmatched to any gene: 6. The CDR3 runs 13 residues. CDR3 in amino acids: CSGAGQGANEQYF. The DNA for the CDR3 is TGCAGCGGGGCGGGACAGGGGGCGAACGAGCAGTACTTC.

This clone is judged medium-sized. This sequence joins TRBV21-1 and TRBJ1-4; whether TRBD1, the table's D call, matches the DNA was not checked. TRBV21-1 is a pseudogene segment. CDR3 size: 18 residues. The CDR3 protein is CASSKGRQLTTTNEKLFF. The CDR3 region has the DNA TGTGCCAGCAGCAAAGGGCGACAGCTTACCACAACTAATGAAAAACTGTTTTTT.

The gene calls are TRBV19 and TRBJ2-2, with TRBD1 matching 7 bases. With 6 bases clipped from V and 5 bases from J, the junction kept 6 bases outside the gene matches. The CDR3 is made up of 14 amino acids. In germline, CDR1 is LNHDA, CDR2 SQIVND (reference sequence). The CDR3 nucleotides read TGTGCCAGTAGAATTATGGGACAGACCGGGGAGCTGTTTTTT. Translated: CASRIMGQTGELFF.

The rearrangement uses TRBV14 and TRBJ1-2; the D gene is possibly TRBD1 (5 bases). Trimming removed 2 bases from V and 6 bases from J, with 13 bases in between. Germline V CDR1 and CDR2: SGHDN, FVKESK. The CDR3 spans 14 residues. CDR3 nucleotides: TGTGCCAGCAGCCAAATTATTCAGGGACATGGCTACACCTTC. Translating gives CASSQIIQGHGYTF.

CDR3 coding DNA: TGTGCCAGCAGCTTAGCGCTCCCGGGACCACACTACAATGAGCAGTTCTTC. Translated, it gives CASSLALPGPHYNEQFF. This chain uses TRBV7-8 with TRBJ2-1; the D gene could be TRBD1 or TRBD2 (5 bases each). V was pared by 0 bases and J by 3 bases, with 15 bases between. Germline V gene lookup returns CDR1 SGHVS and CDR2 FQNEAQ. This CDR3 has 17 residues.

V gene TRBV2 combines with J gene TRBJ2-7, with 7 bases identical to TRBD1. The CDR3 is made up of 15 amino acids. Germline V gene sequence: CDR1 SNHLY, CDR2 FYNNEI. V was clipped by 2 bases and J by 4 bases; unmatched bases: 8. The CDR3 DNA is TGTGCCAGCAGTGAAATGGAGACAGGGAGATACGAGCAGTACTTC. Translating it yields CASSEMETGRYEQYF.

This clone has only one observation. This chain connects TRBV7-9 to TRBJ2-1, with TRBD2 as a possible D gene (6 bases). Trimming removed 4 bases from V and 0 bases from J, with 10 bases in between. CDR1 and CDR2 (germline): SEHNR, FQNEAQ (reference sequence). CDR3 length: 15 residues. In DNA, the CDR3 is TGTGCCAGCAGCTCACTAGCAAGCTCCTACAATGAGCAGTTCTTC. Translated: CASSSLASSYNEQFF. Full variable domain (outside the CDR3, taken from reference TRBV7-9 and TRBJ2-1): DTGVSQNPRHKITKRGQNVTFRCDPISEHNRLYWYRQTLGQGPEFLTYFQNEAQLEKSRLLSDRFSAERPKGSFSTLEIQRTEQGDSAMYLCASSSLASSYNEQFFGPGTRLTVL.

The CDR3 sequence is CASSRDRQPQHF. The CDR3 nucleotides read TGTGCCAGCAGCAGGGATAGGCAGCCCCAGCATTTT. The rearrangement links TRBV7-9 to TRBJ1-5; D unresolved. The germline CDR1 and CDR2 sequences are SEHNR and FQNEAQ (reference sequence). With 5 bases removed from V and 7 bases from J, the gap between germline ends came to 9 bases. The CDR3 has 12 residues.

The chain uses TRBV18 and TRBJ2-5; D remains ambiguous. The better agreement between TRBJ2-7 and the DNA end casts doubt on the J call. Germline V gene sequence: CDR1 KGHSH, CDR2 LQKENI. This CDR3 comprises 14 residues. CDR3 region: CASSPQAQPHEQYF. The CDR3 DNA reads as TGTGCCAGCTCACCACAGGCCCAACCACACGAGCAGTACTTC.

This clone was found once. The CDR3 protein is CASSSRGSGIGNEQFF. The CDR3 nucleotides read TGTGCCAGCAGTTCTCGGGGTAGCGGGATCGGGAATGAGCAGTTCTTC. The chain employs TRBV27 and TRBJ2-1; TRBD2 agrees at 8 bases. The CDR3 has 16 residues. J lost 7 bases, V lost 4 bases, and 12 bases had no gene match. The germline CDR1 and CDR2 sequences are MNHEY and SMNVEV (reference sequence).

The chain employs TRBV28 and TRBJ1-4, with D tentatively TRBD1 (5 bases). CDR1 and CDR2 from the germline V gene are MDHEN and SYDVKM. V was trimmed by 6 bases and J by 8 bases, leaving 10 bases between them. The CDR3 runs to 12 residues. The CDR3, as DNA: TGTGCCAGCAGGGAGGACATGGAAAAACTGTTTTTT. Protein sequence: CASREDMEKLFF. Supplemented by reference TRBV28 and TRBJ1-4, the full variable domain reads DVKVTQSSRYLVKRTGEKVFLECVQDMDHENMFWYRQDPGLGLRLIYFSYDVKMKEKGDIPEGYSVSREKKERFSLILESASTNQTSMYLCASREDMEKLFFGSGTQLSVL.

The chain couples TRBV5-1 to TRBJ1-6; D possibly corresponds to TRBD1 (6 bases). There are 12 residues in the CDR3. Germline values: CDR1 SGHRS, CDR2 YFSETQ. The V end lost 4 bases, the J end lost 14 bases, and 13 bases lay between the germline ends. The DNA for the CDR3 is TGCGCCAGCAGCCCCAACAGGGAGACCCTCCACTTT. Translated: CASSPNRETLHF. The full variable domain, completed using reference TRBV5-1 and TRBJ1-6, is KAGVTQTPRYLIKTRGQQVTLSCSPISGHRSVSWYQQTPGQGLQFLFEYFSETQRNKGNFPGRFSGRQFSNSRSEMNVSTLELGDSALYLCASSPNRETLHFGNGTRLTVT.

This chain links TRBV19 with TRBJ2-4, with TRBD2 matching 8 bases. V was pared by 11 bases and J by 7 bases, with 10 bases of the junction left unmatched. The CDR3 consists of 13 residues. The germline gives CDR1 LNHDA, CDR2 SQIVND (reference sequence). CDR3 nucleotide sequence: TGTGCCTTTCGGGGGGGCCATCGGAACATTCAGTACTTC. It codes for CAFRGGHRNIQYF. Full variable domain (remainder filled in from reference TRBV19 and TRBJ2-4): DGGITQSPKYLFRKEGQNVTLSCEQNLNHDAMYWYRQDPGQGLRLIYYSQIVNDFQKGDIAEGYSVSREKKESFPLTVTSAQKNPTAFYLCAFRGGHRNIQYFGAGTRLSVL.

The V and J genes are TRBV15 and TRBJ2-5; 10 positions agree with TRBD1. This CDR3 contains 14 residues. V shed 7 bases and J 2 bases; nucleotides not matched to a gene: 4. Per germline, CDR1 LNHNV and CDR2 YYDKDF (reference sequence). CDR3 nucleotides: TGTGCCACCACCCTGGACAGGGGGCAAGAGACCCAGTACTTC. Translated, it gives CATTLDRGQETQYF.

This clone was counted a few times. Here the CDR3 omits its conserved ending phenylalanine or tryptophan, so a read error is the likely source. No DNA is shown, since the ends of the CDR3 on it are uncertain; the CDR3 is the one TCRdb lists. V and J are TRBV27 and TRBJ1-1; the D call in the table, TRBD1, was not verified against the DNA. 12 amino acids form the CDR3, both terminal residues included. In germline, CDR1 is MNHEY, CDR2 SMNVEV (reference sequence). CDR3 region: CASSSGTGLPPV.

This rearrangement joins TRBV9 to TRBJ1-1, with a possible D match to TRBD1 (6 bases). Germline assignment: CDR1 SGDLS and CDR2 YYNGEE. The CDR3 is 14 residues long. Trimming shortened V by 4 bases and J by 3 bases, and 13 bases separated the two germline ends. CDR3 coding DNA: TGTGCCAGCAGCACAGGGAACATAGACACTGAAGCTTTCTTT. Translating it yields CASSTGNIDTEAFF.

V is TRBV19 and J is TRBJ2-7; D gene uncertain. The CDR3 has 14 amino acids. CDR1 and CDR2 from the germline V gene are LNHDA and SQIVND (reference sequence). Trimming stripped 5 bases from V and 0 bases from J, with 11 bases between. Here the CDR3 DNA reads TGTGCCAGTAGTGAGCTTTTAAGCTCCTACGAGCAGTACTTC. It encodes CASSELLSSYEQYF.

This chain uses TRBV5-1 with TRBJ1-2; D gene ambiguous. Trimming cost V 0 bases and J 6 bases, with 18 bases left between them. The CDR3 is 16 residues long. Germline V gene data show CDR1 as SGHRS and CDR2 as YFSETQ. CDR3 bases: TGCGCCAGCAGCTTGGACAGCTGGACTGGAGACGATGGCTACACCTTC. Translating gives CASSLDSWTGDDGYTF.

J is TRBJ2-3 and V is TRBV19; 9 nucleotides match TRBD1. V was pared by 0 bases and J by 5 bases, with 9 bases of the junction left unmatched. The CDR3 sequence is 17 residues long. Germline CDR1 and CDR2: LNHDA and SQIVND (reference sequence). CDR3 sequence reads: CASSIERGTGPEDTQYF. The CDR3 coding sequence is TGTGCCAGTAGTATAGAACGGGGGACAGGGCCCGAAGATACGCAGTATTTT. Looking up the rest from reference TRBV19 and TRBJ2-3 gives the full variable domain: DGGITQSPKYLFRKEGQNVTLSCEQNLNHDAMYWYRQDPGQGLRLIYYSQIVNDFQKGDIAEGYSVSREKKESFPLTVTSAQKNPTAFYLCASSIERGTGPEDTQYFGPGTRLTVL.

A single count supports this clone. The chain is built from TRBV11-2 and TRBJ2-1; 8 bases are shared with TRBD2. J lost 9 bases, V lost 2 bases, and 12 bases had no gene match. CDR1 and CDR2 (germline): SGHAT, FQNNGV. The length of the CDR3 is 16 residues. CDR3 coding DNA: TGTGCCAGCAGCTTATTCCGGGAGGGCCAGGGCGGTGAGCAGTTCTTC. Its protein is CASSLFREGQGGEQFF. The variable domain in full, with the rest retrieved from reference TRBV11-2 and TRBJ2-1, is EAGVAQSPRYKIIEKRQSVAFWCNPISGHATLYWYQQILGQGPKLLIQFQNNGVVDDSQLPKDRFSAERLKGVDSTLKIQPAKLEDSAVYLCASSLFREGQGGEQFFGPGTRLTVL.

The rearrangement joins TRBV6-1 to TRBJ2-4; D not resolved. Looked up from germline, CDR1 is MNHNS and CDR2 is SASEGT. The CDR3 contains 13 residues. The ends were cut back, 6 bases at V and 5 bases at J, with 11 bases in the middle. DNA of the CDR3: TGTGCCAGCAGCGATCATCAAGAAAACATTCAGTACTTC. Residues: CASSDHQENIQYF.

The sample holds a few counts of this clone. The V gene is TRBV11-2, the J gene TRBJ1-1, with D perhaps matching TRBD1 (6 bases). CDR1 is SGHAT and CDR2 is FQNNGV in the germline V gene. Between the trimmed V and J ends, which lost 5 bases and 5 bases, there was a span of 9 bases. The CDR3 is 12 amino acids. The CDR3 region is CASSDQGTEAFF. The CDR3 coding sequence is TGTGCCAGCAGCGATCAGGGGACTGAAGCTTTCTTT.

The rearrangement joins TRBV4-1 to TRBJ1-2; tentative D call: TRBD1 (6 bases). This CDR3 region has 17 residues. V was cut by 1 base and J by 4 bases, with 19 bases left in between. The V gene's germline CDR1 is MGHRA and CDR2 YSYEKL. CDR3 loop: CASSQGDRPVSPYGYTF. The CDR3, as DNA: TGCGCCAGCAGCCAAGGTGACAGGCCCGTATCTCCCTATGGCTACACCTTC.

V usage is TRBV30 and J usage is TRBJ1-2; 7 bases are a match to TRBD1. The ends lost 1 base at V and 4 bases at J; junction bases unmatched: 3. CDR3 length: 13 residues. Germline V gene sequence: CDR1 GTSNPN, CDR2 SVGIG (reference sequence). CDR3 in DNA: TGTGCCTGGAGTGAGGGACAGCCCTATGGCTACACCTTC. Its translation: CAWSEGQPYGYTF.

The chain joins TRBV5-1 to TRBJ1-4; 9 bases are a match to TRBD1. The J segment lost 8 bases and the V segment lost 7 bases, leaving 12 bases of the junction unmatched. CDR1 and CDR2 (germline): SGHRS, YFSETQ. This CDR3 has 15 residues. The CDR3 DNA reads TGCGCCAGCTCCCCCACACAGGGGGCGCGAGAAAAACTGTTTTTT. This gives the protein CASSPTQGAREKLFF.

This rearrangement joins TRBV4-3 to TRBJ2-1; no clear D. CDR3 length: 13 residues. Trimming shortened V by 1 base and J by 4 bases, and 5 bases separated the two germline ends. In germline, CDR1 is LGHNA, CDR2 YSLEER. The CDR3 DNA reads as TGCGCCAGCAGCCAAGGTGCTTACAATGAGCAGTTCTTC. Its protein product is CASSQGAYNEQFF.

V is TRBV30 and J is TRBJ1-2; 9 bases line up with TRBD1. CDR1 is GTSNPN, CDR2 SVGIG, per germline (reference sequence). J was trimmed by 7 bases and V by 6 bases; bases with no gene match: 9. The CDR3 sequence is 13 residues long. The CDR3 sequence is CACQTGGNVGYTF. CDR3 nucleotide sequence: TGTGCCTGCCAAACAGGGGGCAATGTTGGCTACACCTTC.

This chain connects TRBV23-1 to TRBJ2-7, with 9 nucleotides matching TRBD2. TRBV23-1 is annotated as an ORF whose role is uncertain. Losses at the gene ends were 0 bases for V and 4 bases for J; bases not matched to a gene: 7. The CDR3 length is 16 residues. The CDR3 is CASSQSGREGSYEQYF. In nucleotides, the CDR3 is TGCGCCAGCAGTCAATCGGGGCGGGAGGGCTCGTACGAGCAGTACTTC.

V is TRBV7-6 and J is TRBJ1-5, with D possibly being TRBD1 (6 bases). This CDR3 spans 15 amino acids. V lost 1 base and J 3 bases, leaving 10 bases between the germline ends. Looked up from germline, CDR1 is SGHVS and CDR2 is FNYEAQ. This CDR3 reads CASSLDRAFNQPQHF. The CDR3 region has the DNA TGTGCCAGCAGCTTAGACAGGGCCTTCAATCAGCCCCAGCATTTT.

This chain connects TRBV4-2 to TRBJ2-3, with 9 nucleotides matching TRBD2. V shed 4 bases and J 5 bases; nucleotides not matched to a gene: 4. The CDR3 is 14 amino acids. Per germline, CDR1 LGHNA and CDR2 YNFKEQ. The CDR3 bases are TGTGCCAGCAGCCTGGTGACTAGCGGAGATACGCAGTATTTT. Its protein product is CASSLVTSGDTQYF.

V gene TRBV19 combines with J gene TRBJ1-5; possible D gene TRBD1, 6 bases. The CDR3 extends over 13 amino acids. In germline, CDR1 is LNHDA, CDR2 SQIVND (reference sequence). Trimming removed 5 bases from V and 4 bases from J, with 9 bases in between. CDR3 bases: TGTGCCAGTAGTGACACAGGGAATCAGCCCCAGCATTTT. It translates to CASSDTGNQPQHF.